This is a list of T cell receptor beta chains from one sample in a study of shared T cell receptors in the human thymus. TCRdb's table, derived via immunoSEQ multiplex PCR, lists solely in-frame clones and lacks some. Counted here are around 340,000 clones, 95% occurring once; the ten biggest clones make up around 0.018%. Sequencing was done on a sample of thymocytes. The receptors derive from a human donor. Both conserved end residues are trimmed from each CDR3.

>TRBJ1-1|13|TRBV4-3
ASSQGYRENTEAF
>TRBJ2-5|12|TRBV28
ASSFPDRKETQY
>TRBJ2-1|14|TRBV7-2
ASSPPFQRPYNEQF
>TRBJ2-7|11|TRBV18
ASSPGGIYEQY
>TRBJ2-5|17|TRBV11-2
ASSFPTSGRRYGQETQY
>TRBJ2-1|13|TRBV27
ASKGGRERYNEQF
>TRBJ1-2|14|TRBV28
ASSPGETDTSGGYT
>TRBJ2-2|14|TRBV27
ASRDGPPMDTGELF
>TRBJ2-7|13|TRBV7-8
ASSLDAGGMYEQY
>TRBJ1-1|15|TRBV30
AWIIRGPPLMNTEAF
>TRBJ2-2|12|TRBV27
ASRNSTNTGELF
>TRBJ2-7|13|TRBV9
ASSGSSGSLLEQY
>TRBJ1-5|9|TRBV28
ATGGNQPQH
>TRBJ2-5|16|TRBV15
ATSRGRGIGGSQETQY
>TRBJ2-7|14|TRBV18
ASSPRTTSGSYEQY
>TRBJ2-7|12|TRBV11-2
ASSSGRGRYEQY
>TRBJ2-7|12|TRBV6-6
ASSYDRSRDEQY
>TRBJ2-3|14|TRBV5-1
ASSLVPREWTDTQY
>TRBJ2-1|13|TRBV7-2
ASSSRDIDHNEQF
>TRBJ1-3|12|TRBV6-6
ASSTTGTGNTIY
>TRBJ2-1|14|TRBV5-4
ASSLRDGRPYNEQF
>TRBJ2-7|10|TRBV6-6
ASSSTLTEQY
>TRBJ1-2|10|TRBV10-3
AISESQGGYT
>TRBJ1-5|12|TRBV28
ASSLLQNNQPQH
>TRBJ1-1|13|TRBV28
ASSPRSPSNTEAF
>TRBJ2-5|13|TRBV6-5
ASRRAQEYQETQY
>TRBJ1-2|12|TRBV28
ASSFPGTNYGYT
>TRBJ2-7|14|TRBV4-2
ASSQDPGQGSYEQY
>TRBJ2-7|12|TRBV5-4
ASSLRGGSYEQY
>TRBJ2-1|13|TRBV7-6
ASSSHGGTHNEQF
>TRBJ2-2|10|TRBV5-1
ASSLVNGELF
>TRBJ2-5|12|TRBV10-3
AIRPGGPQETQY
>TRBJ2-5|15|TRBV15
ATSRDRLYRVRETQY
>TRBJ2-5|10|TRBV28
ASRQGNETQY
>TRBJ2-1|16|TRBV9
ASSVEPKVREHYNEQF
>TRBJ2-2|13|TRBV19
ASSILLANTGELF
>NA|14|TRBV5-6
ASSLEGSGGPYEQY
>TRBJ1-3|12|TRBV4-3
ASSPGGGGNTIY
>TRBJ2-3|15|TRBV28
ASSSRVGHFPTDTQY
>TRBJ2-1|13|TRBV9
ASSVEPKMINEQF
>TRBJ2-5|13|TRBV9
ASSVGQGAEETQY
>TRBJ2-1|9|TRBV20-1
SAEEAGEQF
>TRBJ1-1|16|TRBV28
ASSYRSAPRQTNTEAF
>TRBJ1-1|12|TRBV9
ASSPRGAGREAF
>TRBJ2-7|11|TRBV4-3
ASSLASEDEQY
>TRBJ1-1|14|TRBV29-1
SVEYVLKVEGTEAF
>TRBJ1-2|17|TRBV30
AWSDPTRGPRDRGGGYT
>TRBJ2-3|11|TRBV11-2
ASSHTLDETQY
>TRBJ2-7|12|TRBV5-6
ASSKIEATYEQY
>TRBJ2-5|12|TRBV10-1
ASSEYQGWETQY
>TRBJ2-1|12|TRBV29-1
SALDRAEDNEQF
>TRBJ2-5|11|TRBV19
ASSPGLEETQY
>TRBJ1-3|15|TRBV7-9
ASNGVEGGYPGNTIY
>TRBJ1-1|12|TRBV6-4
ASSSDREGAEAF
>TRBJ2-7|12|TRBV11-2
ASSNLRDPYEQY
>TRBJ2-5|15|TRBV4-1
ASSQTLAGGRQETQY
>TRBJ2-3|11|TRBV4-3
ASSQEVKDTQY
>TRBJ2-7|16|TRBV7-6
ASSRNVDGGQVPIEQY
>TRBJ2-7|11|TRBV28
ASSWDKTYEQY